The 16 T cell receptor beta chains below all came from one sample that was sequenced in a study of CD8+ T cells in alopecia areata. Stated treatment: oral pan-JAK inhibitor, 5-10 mg twice daily. After isolation, RNA underwent reverse transcription to generate cDNA as the sequencing template. Assay: immunoSEQ multiplex PCR; the TCRdb copy retains only in-frame clones and omits some. The sample holds more than 150,000 clones; 58% are singletons and the top ten take around 12%. The material was CD8+ T cells sorted from blood, obtained at week 24, from a patient treated with tofacitinib. These receptors all come from a human donor with alopecia areata.

The chain is built from TRBV27 and TRBJ2-3; 9 nucleotides line up with TRBD2. Germline CDR1 and CDR2: MNHEY and SMNVEV (reference sequence). The junction had 7 bases not matched to a gene; V was cut back by 7 bases and J by 2 bases. The CDR3 length is 15 residues. The CDR3 DNA is TGTGCCAGCACCATTAGCGGGGGACTCACAGATACGCAGTATTTT. This sequence encodes CASTISGGLTDTQYF.

The CDR3 loop is CAWSVSGGGYGYTF. CDR3 in DNA: TGTGCCTGGAGTGTGTCCGGGGGGGGATATGGCTACACCTTC. The chain has TRBV30 and TRBJ1-2; D may be TRBD1 (5 bases). Deletions cut 0 bases from V and 5 bases from J, with 13 bases between. Germline assignment: CDR1 GTSNPN and CDR2 SVGIG (reference sequence). The CDR3 totals 14 residues.

The chain carries TRBV27 and TRBJ1-5; no definite D call. The V gene lost 6 bases and the J gene lost 3 bases, with 12 bases spanning the gap. Germline assignment: CDR1 MNHEY and CDR2 SMNVEV (reference sequence). The CDR3 length is 14 residues. The CDR3 sequence: CASRIDKNNQPQHF. In DNA, the CDR3 is TGTGCCAGCAGAATAGATAAGAACAATCAGCCCCAGCATTTT.

The chain employs TRBV19 and TRBJ1-5; D might be TRBD1 (6 bases). This CDR3 has 14 amino acids. The germline V gene encodes CDR1 LNHDA and CDR2 SQIVND (reference sequence). V lost 4 bases, J lost 6 bases, and 13 bases lay in between. CDR3 in amino acids: CASSTSGRGQPQHF. As DNA, the CDR3 is TGTGCCAGTAGTACCTCTGGCAGGGGTCAGCCCCAGCATTTT.

This chain connects TRBV5-1 to TRBJ2-3; D not resolved. The CDR3 runs to 11 residues. V was cut by 6 bases and J by 1 base, with 3 bases left in between. Germline CDR1 reads SGHRS; CDR2 reads YFSETQ. CDR3 nucleotides: TGCGCCAGCAACTGCACAGATACGCAGTATTTT. Translating gives CASNCTDTQYF.

This clone was observed once. The rearrangement joins TRBV7-8 to TRBJ2-1; TRBD1 might be the D (6 bases). Per the germline V gene, CDR1 is SGHVS and CDR2 is FQNEAQ. V was cut by 0 bases and J by 1 base, with 10 bases left in between. The CDR3 spans 16 residues. This chain's CDR3 is CASSLATGNSYNEQFF. In DNA, the CDR3 is TGTGCCAGCAGCTTAGCTACAGGGAATTCCTACAATGAGCAGTTCTTC.

The genes are TRBV7-9 and TRBJ2-1; tentatively, D is TRBD2 (6 bases). The CDR3 consists of 16 residues. Germline V gene data show CDR1 as SEHNR and CDR2 as FQNEAQ (reference sequence). Trimming pared 0 bases from V and 5 bases from J, leaving 14 bases between. This CDR3 is CASSLAGVTSNNEQFF. Written as DNA, the CDR3 is TGTGCCAGCAGCTTAGCGGGGGTGACTAGTAACAATGAGCAGTTCTTC.

This sequence joins TRBV5-6 and TRBJ1-5, with 10 bases that match TRBD1. Germline V lookup: CDR1 SGHDT, CDR2 YYEEEE. This CDR3 has 17 amino acids. Losses at the gene ends were 0 bases for V and 0 bases for J; bases not matched to a gene: 3. The CDR3 sequence is CASSLGTGGYSNQPQHF. In DNA, the CDR3 is TGTGCCAGCAGCTTGGGGACAGGGGGATATAGCAATCAGCCCCAGCATTTT.

The gene calls are TRBV29-1 and TRBJ2-7; no clear D. This CDR3 has 12 amino acids. Germline CDR1 is SQVTM and CDR2 is ANQGSEA. V shed 4 bases and J shed 2 bases, with 9 bases lying between them. CDR3: CSVVLRPYEQYF. In DNA, the CDR3 is TGCAGCGTTGTTCTGAGACCCTACGAGCAGTACTTC.

The gene calls are TRBV9 and TRBJ1-1, with D uncertain. The CDR3 runs to 13 residues. Germline CDR1 SGDLS, CDR2 YYNGEE. Trimming removed 3 bases from V and 11 bases from J, with 17 bases in between. CDR3 loop: CASSARGGGDAFF. In nucleotides, the CDR3 is TGTGCCAGCAGCGCCCGCGGAGGAGGAGACGCTTTCTTT.

On this clone: Other DNA sequences from this sample encode an identical CDR3 as well. The chain has TRBV6-5 and TRBJ2-7, with unresolved D. The CDR3 sequence is 11 residues long. Germline assignment: CDR1 MNHEY and CDR2 SVGAGI. The ends were cut back, 0 bases at V and 6 bases at J, with 3 bases in the middle. DNA for the CDR3: TGTGCCAGCAGTTACTCGGGCGAGCAGTACTTC. Amino acid sequence: CASSYSGEQYF.

V is TRBV6-1 and J is TRBJ2-5, with D unresolved. Trimming stripped 6 bases from V and 5 bases from J, with 19 bases between. The CDR3 has 15 amino acids. Germline loops: CDR1 MNHNS, CDR2 SASEGT. The CDR3 sequence: CASRLVRPTRETQYF. The DNA for the CDR3 is TGTGCCAGCAGGCTGGTACGGCCGACCAGGGAGACCCAGTACTTC.

A single count supports this clone. The chain has TRBV4-1 and TRBJ2-7, with D tentatively TRBD2 (6 bases). The germline V gene has CDR1 MGHRA and CDR2 YSYEKL. With 2 bases removed from V and 4 bases from J, the gap between germline ends came to 18 bases. CDR3 length: 16 amino acids. CDR3 coding DNA: TGCGCCAGCAGCCAATTTCACCCGGGAGCCTTGTACGAGCAGTACTTC. It specifies CASSQFHPGALYEQYF.

This clone was detected only a few times. The chain recombines TRBV19 with TRBJ1-2; 9 bases match TRBD1. The CDR3 sequence is 14 residues long. The junction had 8 bases not matched to a gene; V was cut back by 7 bases and J by 5 bases. Germline loops: CDR1 LNHDA, CDR2 SQIVND (reference sequence). The CDR3 spells CASTIGTGWYGYTF. CDR3 DNA: TGTGCCAGTACCATTGGGACAGGGTGGTATGGCTACACCTTC.

This clone was recorded only once. The CDR3 here is CASSIGAGLQETQYF. In DNA, the CDR3 is TGTGCCAGCAGCATTGGGGCAGGACTACAAGAGACCCAGTACTTC. This chain uses TRBV7-9 with TRBJ2-5; a possible D gene is TRBD2 (6 bases). Germline assignment: CDR1 SEHNR and CDR2 FQNEAQ (reference sequence). This CDR3 has 15 residues. V lost 5 bases, J lost 2 bases, and 15 bases lay in between.

The V and J genes are TRBV7-2 and TRBJ2-2; 8 nucleotides align to TRBD1. This CDR3 has 13 amino acids. J gave up 7 bases and V 6 bases, and 4 bases lay outside the gene matches. Germline V gives CDR1 SGHTA, CDR2 FQGNSA. This CDR3 reads CASSSGGGGELFF. The CDR3, as DNA: TGTGCCAGCAGTTCAGGGGGCGGCGGGGAGCTGTTTTTT.